This T cell receptor (beta chain) appears in the sequencing data of a study of CD8+CD57+ T cells in acquired aplastic anemia (dated by TCRdb to 2016 to 2019). Background for the entire study: On average, sorted CD4+ and CD8+ cells yielded around 3.5 ug of extracted DNA, with a range of about 0.17 to 27.4 ug. CD8+CD57+ expansion was defined as frequency above the mean frequency observed in healthy subjects.

This clonotype was detected a few times. The antigen it binds to is not known. Per-nucleotide qualities are absent, and no much larger clonotype sits a single base away. Profiling of TCR beta VDJ combinations and CDR3 sequences used genomic DNA as the template. An Illumina HiSeq 2000 was the platform used for TCR repertoire sequencing. Turning to the authors' computational methods: Repertoires were assessed using TRBV/TRBJ rearrangement plots, CDR3 size and DJ length profiles, and Simpson's diversity index. The most abundant DNA sequence in the deep sequencing data was taken as the immunodominant clone. CDR3 amino acid sequences were screened for sharing across subjects and were compared with published repertoires and the VDJdb database. TCRdb reran the public reads through fastp at Q25 and MiXCR, keeping productive beta chains. Every distinct CDR3 protein forms one entry, paired with its most common genes and DNA. In this record, the V and J calls reflect TCRdb's handling and not the investigators' own analysis. In all, the sample holds 150,000 to 180,000 distinct CDR3 sequences, and 40% to 65% of those were seen once. Jointly, the top ten make up approximately 12% of the sample.

CDR1 and CDR2 are read off the germline V gene as SGHTA and FQGNSA. From the cysteine through the phenylalanine, the CDR3 covers 14 amino acids. Left in the record is the CDR3 DNA by itself, 42 bases read in frame from the first base. At the junction V is shortened by 7 bases and J by 4 bases, with 16 bases in between. Expansion of CD8+CD57+ cells had been shown by flow cytometry in the patients chosen for sequencing. All patients had severe acquired aplastic anemia diagnosed by International Study of Aplastic Anemia and Agranulocytosis and Camitta criteria. Patients had received no therapy at the time of blood sampling. In this study, sorted CD4+ and CD8+ T cells from the blood of healthy subjects and of severe aplastic anemia patients had their TCR repertoires deep-sequenced. Patients were enrolled in the USA under clinicaltrials.gov protocols 00001620, 01623167, 00001397, 00071045, 00081523 and 00961064. Ficoll-Paque density gradient centrifugation was used to isolate peripheral blood mononuclear cells. CD4+ and CD8+ T cells were sorted by FACS or magnetic beads before DNA extraction.

Results the study describes overall, beyond this receptor: Roughly 29 CD8+ CDR3 sequences were found in both patients and controls but appeared to be highly expressed in patients and within the immunodominant clones of the patients. Between patients and healthy controls, no significant difference in CD8+ Simpson's diversity was found (P=0.060).

The TCR sequence derives from a human donor with aplastic anemia. In this chain, TRBV7-2 is recombined with TRBJ2-5; the D gene is unclear. The source material was sorted CD4+, CD8+, or CD8+CD57+ T cells (not recorded which) from PBMCs. The DNA sequence reads TGTGCCAGCAAGCCGAGTGGTAGGCTAGAGACCCAGTACTTC. It codes for CASKPSGRLETQYF.